Given below is one T cell receptor beta chain in context. The assay was immunoSEQ multiplex PCR, and TCRdb's table has in-frame clones only and misses some. The table shows roughly 120,000 clones, with 88% occurring only once. The sample originates from a study of T cell responses to AZD1222 COVID-19 vaccine. The V gene end was trimmed by 4 bases and the J gene end by 1 base; junction bases not matched to a gene: 6. Germline V CDR1 and CDR2: SGHTA, FQGTGA. CDR3 length: 16 residues. This sequence was found in an adult who received the AZD1222 COVID-19 vaccine. V is TRBV7-3 and J is TRBJ2-5; 10 bases match TRBD2. The material sequenced was peripheral blood, taken 28 days after the second AZD1222 dose. CDR3 coding DNA: TGTGCCAGCAGCTCCCGAAGCGGGGGGGCCCAAGAGACCCAGTACTTC. Translating gives CASSSRSGGAQETQYF.